These 13 T cell receptor beta chains share one sample of origin, sequenced in a study of T cells in Graves' hyperthyroidism and ophthalmopathy. Amplification yielded TCR beta CDR3 regions, with RNA transcripts as the source. The HTBI set primed first-round TCR CDR3 RT-PCR. TCRdb reanalysed the multiplex PCR reads using MiXCR and keeps one entry per CDR3 protein. The repertoire holds 700,000 to 850,000 distinct CDR3 sequences, approximately 40% seen once, with roughly 30% in the top ten. Sequenced material: blood. The receptors come from a woman aged 40 to 49 with Graves' hyperthyroidism.

This clonotype showed up many times. The J gene is TRBJ1-1, the V gene TRBV15; D might be TRBD1 (5 bases). V was trimmed by 0 bases and J by 5 bases, leaving 22 bases between them. The CDR3 covers 18 residues. Per germline, CDR1 LNHNV and CDR2 YYDKDF (reference sequence). DNA of the CDR3: TGTGCCACCAGCAGAGATCTCGGGGGGAGTGGAGGGTCGACTGAAGCTTTCTTT. Translating it yields CATSRDLGGSGGSTEAFF.

The chain recombines TRBV7-9 with TRBJ2-5; tentatively, D is TRBD1 (6 bases). From germline, CDR1 is SEHNR and CDR2 FQNEAQ (reference sequence). Trimming cost V 5 bases and J 4 bases, with 11 bases left between them. CDR3 length: 13 residues. CDR3 DNA sequence: TGTGCCAGCAGCGCCGAGGGGGTAGAGACCCAGTACTTC. It codes for CASSAEGVETQYF.

In its sample, this clonotype was seen many times. The chain is built from TRBV19 and TRBJ2-7; 11 bases map to TRBD2. This CDR3 spans 14 amino acids. Germline trimming cut 4 bases from V and 6 bases from J; bases unmatched to any gene: 5. Looked up from germline, CDR1 is LNHDA and CDR2 is SQIVND (reference sequence). CDR3 DNA: TGTGCCAGTAGTAGACGACTAGCGGGGAGCGAGCAGTACTTC. It translates to CASSRRLAGSEQYF.

This clonotype was seen at least ten times. The chain couples TRBV10-3 to TRBJ2-5; no definite D call. CDR1 is ENHRY, CDR2 SYGVKD, per germline. The CDR3 length is 19 residues. V dropped 0 bases and J dropped 2 bases, with 22 bases sitting between them. The CDR3 bases are TGTGCCATCAGTGAGTCGAACCCCGTGCGGCTAGACCGTCAAGAGACCCAGTACTTC. This gives the protein CAISESNPVRLDRQETQYF.

This clonotype occurred a few times. V usage is TRBV6-2 or TRBV6-3 and J usage is TRBJ1-2; tentative D call: TRBD1 (6 bases). The V end lost 8 bases, the J end lost 5 bases, and 12 bases lay between the germline ends. The CDR3 totals 12 residues. Germline CDR1 and CDR2: MNHEY and SVGEGT. CDR3 region: CASRTDFYGYTF. The CDR3 DNA follows: TGTGCCAGCCGGACAGATTTTTATGGCTACACCTTC.

Notes on this clonotype: Possible read error: a much larger clone is one base away. No conserved phenylalanine or tryptophan is present at the end of the CDR3, so a read error is the likely explanation. CDR3 amino acids: CASSIYGGGYEQYL. CDR3 in DNA: TGTGCCAGCAGCATCTACGGGGGCGGGTACGAGCAGTACCTC. The chain carries TRBV7-2 and TRBJ2-7, with D perhaps matching TRBD1 or TRBD2 (6 bases each). The V gene lost 5 bases and the J gene lost 4 bases, with 15 bases spanning the gap. CDR1 is SGHTA and CDR2 is FQGNSA in the germline V gene. The CDR3 is 14 residues long.

The rearrangement joins TRBV12-3 or TRBV12-4 to TRBJ1-5; maybe TRBD1 (5 bases). Trimming took off 4 bases at V and 6 bases at J, with 13 bases between the two ends. There are 14 residues in the CDR3. CDR3 sequence (DNA): TGTGCCAGCAGTTCGAGAGGGGTTCCTCAGCCCCAGCATTTT. It translates to CASSSRGVPQPQHF.

J is TRBJ2-7 and V is TRBV19; weak D call: TRBD1 (6 bases). The CDR3 length is 13 residues. V was cut by 10 bases and J by 3 bases, with 16 bases left in between. Germline loops: CDR1 LNHDA, CDR2 SQIVND (reference sequence). CDR3 coding DNA: TGTGCCACATCCCCGGACAGAGTCTACGAGCAGTACTTC. Translating gives CATSPDRVYEQYF.

In its sample, this clonotype was seen many times. The chain couples TRBV7-2 to TRBJ1-4, with D uncertain. The germline V and J ends were trimmed by 2 bases and 7 bases, with 14 bases remaining between them. The CDR3 covers 15 residues. CDR1 is SGHTA, CDR2 FQGNSA, per germline. The CDR3 reads CASSLQRRVGEKLFF. CDR3 DNA: TGTGCCAGCAGCTTACAGAGGAGAGTAGGTGAAAAACTGTTTTTT. Full variable domain (remainder filled in from reference TRBV7-2 and TRBJ1-4): GAGVSQSPSNKVTEKGKDVELRCDPISGHTALYWYRQSLGQGLEFLIYFQGNSAPDKSGLPSDRFSAERTGGSVSTLTIQRTQQEDSAVYLCASSLQRRVGEKLFFGSGTQLSVL.

The gene calls are TRBV24-1 and TRBJ2-5; 9 bases are a match to TRBD1. CDR1 KGHDR and CDR2 SFDVKD come from the germline V gene. The CDR3 covers 15 residues. With V trimmed by 6 bases and J by 5 bases, 9 bases remained unmatched. CDR3 nucleotides: TGTGCCACCAGTTACGGGACAGGGAATCGGGAGACCCAGTACTTC. Translation: CATSYGTGNRETQYF.

This clonotype was detected many times. The chain links TRBV9 to TRBJ1-2; no reliable D call. The CDR3 totals 12 residues. The germline gives CDR1 SGDLS, CDR2 YYNGEE. V gave up 3 bases and J gave up 11 bases, with 14 bases separating them. The CDR3 coding sequence is TGTGCCAGCAGCGGAAGAAACGCGGGGTACACCTTC. Amino acid sequence: CASSGRNAGYTF.

The CDR3 sequence: CASSETSQDESGEKLFF. For the CDR3, the DNA is TGTGCCAGCAGCGAAACCTCACAGGACGAAAGTGGCGAAAAACTGTTTTTT. V and J are TRBV7-9 and TRBJ1-4; possible D gene TRBD1, 5 bases. The CDR3 covers 17 residues. Trimming removed 5 bases from V and 8 bases from J, with 24 bases in between. Germline assignment: CDR1 SEHNR and CDR2 FQNEAQ (reference sequence).

The chain carries TRBV6-1 and TRBJ2-6; the D call may be TRBD1 or TRBD2 (7 bases each). V was trimmed by 7 bases and J by 1 base, leaving 11 bases between them. Per the germline V gene, CDR1 is MNHNS and CDR2 is SASEGT. The CDR3 extends over 15 amino acids. In DNA form, the CDR3 reads TGTGCCAGCACCCAGGGGGGGTCTGGGGCCAACGTCCTGACTTTC. Amino acids: CASTQGGSGANVLTF.